The rows below give T cell receptor beta chains drawn from one sample of a study of vaccination and CD4 T cells after COVID-19. TCRdb re-called the PCR reads through MiXCR, storing one row per CDR3 protein. Among fewer than 20,000 distinct CDR3 sequences listed, more than 50% were seen once. No antigen has been identified for these receptors. Source material: CD4+ T cells from blood, cultured in vitro. Source of these receptors: a human donor who had recovered from COVID-19. Both conserved end residues are part of each CDR3. The D gene is left open where the match is weak. For some rows the clone size is stated as once, few or many, or as a class when expanded; others skip it.

clone_size d_call j_call v_call cdr3_nt cdr3_aa
- TRBD1 TRBJ2-3 TRBV5-1 TGCGCCAGCAGCGCACAGGGGGTAGATACGCAGTATTTT CASSAQGVDTQYF
- - TRBJ1-2 TRBV28 TGTGCCAGCAGTTCGACTTGGGGGGCGAATAACTATGGCTACACCTTC CASSSTWGANNYGYTF
- - TRBJ2-7 TRBV19 TGTGCCAGTAGTAAGGGGGGGGCCTACGAGCAGTACTTC CASSKGGAYEQYF
- - TRBJ2-1 TRBV20-1 TGCAGCTCCAATGAGCAGTTCTTC CSSNEQFF
- TRBD2 TRBJ2-3 TRBV4-1 TGCGCCAGCAGCTCCCGGTTGGTAGCGGGAGGGGAAATAACGCAGTATTTT CASSSRLVAGGEITQYF
few TRBD2 TRBJ2-5 TRBV15 TGTGCCACCAGCAGGACCGTTAGCGGGATCCAAGAGACCCAGTACTTC CATSRTVSGIQETQYF
few TRBD2 TRBJ2-7 TRBV19 TGTGCCAGTAGTATACGGCTAGCGGGAGCGAACGAGCAGTACTTC CASSIRLAGANEQYF
- - TRBJ2-1 TRBV24-1 TGTGCCACCAGTTTTAGCGCGATAGGGGGCAATGAGCAGTTCTTC CATSFSAIGGNEQFF
- - TRBJ2-1 TRBV20-1 TGCAGTGCCCAAGGCGGGGCAGGGGCCAACAATGAGCAGTTCTTC CSAQGGAGANNEQFF
- TRBD1 TRBJ1-2 TRBV9 TGTGCCAGCAGCGTAGATGGGACAGTCTATGGCTACACCTTC CASSVDGTVYGYTF
- TRBD2 TRBJ2-3 TRBV19 TGTGCCAGTAGTGATAGCGGGTTCGACACAGATACGCAGTATTTT CASSDSGFDTDTQYF
- - TRBJ1-1 TRBV19 TGTGCCAGTAGTATCCCCGTTCGTGGCGCTGAAGCTTTCTTT CASSIPVRGAEAFF
- TRBD1 TRBJ2-7 TRBV5-4 TGTGCCAGCAGCTTTTCCGGGACAGGGACCTACGAGCAGTACTTC CASSFSGTGTYEQYF
- - TRBJ1-3 TRBV2 TGTGCCAGCAGCGGCCCGACAGAGAGAAACACCATATATTTT CASSGPTERNTIYF
- TRBD2 TRBJ2-7 TRBV20-1 TGCAGTGCTAGAGGGACTAGCGACTACGAGCAGTACTTC CSARGTSDYEQYF
- - TRBJ1-5 TRBV4-1 TGCGCCAGCAGCCAAGAGTTAGGGAATCGGCAGCCCCAGCATTTT CASSQELGNRQPQHF
- TRBD1 TRBJ2-3 TRBV4-2 TGTGCCAGCAGCCCTAGACAGGGACAAGTAGATACGCAGTATTTT CASSPRQGQVDTQYF
- - TRBJ1-2 TRBV28 TGTGCCAGCATTGCGCCGGGACACGACTATGGCTACACCTTC CASIAPGHDYGYTF
- - TRBJ1-5 TRBV20-1 TGCAGTGCTAGGGTTGGCGATCAGCCCCAGCATTTT CSARVGDQPQHF
- - TRBJ2-6 TRBV11-3 TGTGCCAGCAGCTTAGGGGGTCCCTTCAGCTCTGGGGCCAACGTCCTGACTTTC CASSLGGPFSSGANVLTF
- TRBD1 TRBJ1-1 TRBV19 TGTGCCAGTAGTATGACAGGGGGCCCGGACACTGAAGCTTTCTTT CASSMTGGPDTEAFF
few - TRBJ2-5 TRBV11-2 TGTGCCAGCAGCTTCGGTGGGAGCTCAAAGACCCAGTACTTC CASSFGGSSKTQYF
- - TRBJ2-5 TRBV2 TGTGCCAGCAGGTTCGGGCTATCTTACCTCGGGGAGACCCAGTACTTC CASRFGLSYLGETQYF
few - TRBJ2-7 TRBV20-1 TGCAGTGCTCCGGCGGGGGCTACCTACGAGCAGTACTTC CSAPAGATYEQYF
- TRBD1 TRBJ1-2 TRBV9 TGTGCCAGCAGCCAGTATCAGGGACAGAGGAACTATGGCTACACCTTC CASSQYQGQRNYGYTF
- TRBD1 TRBJ1-3 TRBV7-3 TGTGCCAGCAGCTTAGGGACAGGGCCTGGAAACACCATATATTTT CASSLGTGPGNTIYF
- TRBD1 TRBJ1-2 TRBV20-1 TGCAGTGCAGGGGACAGCCAAAACTATGGCTACACCTTC CSAGDSQNYGYTF
few TRBD1 TRBJ1-4 TRBV27 TGTGCCAGCAGTAGGACGACAGGGGGAGAAAAACTGTTTTTT CASSRTTGGEKLFF
few TRBD1 TRBJ2-5 TRBV6-1 TGTGCCAGCAGGGTTTCGGGACAGGGGGTTGGAGAGACCCAGTACTTC CASRVSGQGVGETQYF
few TRBD2 TRBJ2-7 TRBV27 TGTGCCAGCAGTTTAATCGGACTAGCTTACGAGCAGTACTTC CASSLIGLAYEQYF
few TRBD2 TRBJ2-3 TRBV7-2 TGTGCCAGCAGCTTGGGACTAGCGACGGATACGCAGTATTTT CASSLGLATDTQYF
- TRBD1 TRBJ1-2 TRBV5-3 TGTGCCGGCAGCTATCAGGGGGATGGCTACACCTTC CAGSYQGDGYTF
- - TRBJ2-1 TRBV7-2 TGTGCCAGCAGCTTAGCTGGTATCCATGAGCAGTTCTTC CASSLAGIHEQFF
- - TRBJ1-2 TRBV7-2 TGTGCCAGCAGCACCGACGGCGTCTATGGCTACACCTTC CASSTDGVYGYTF
few TRBD1 TRBJ1-1 TRBV19 TGTGCCAGTAGTAAGGGGGCGGGCCCTGAAGCTTTCTTT CASSKGAGPEAFF
- - TRBJ2-5 TRBV28 TGTGCCAGCGCGGGAAGGAGGGAGACCCAGTACTTC CASAGRRETQYF
- - TRBJ1-2 TRBV7-9 TGTGCCAGCAGCCCCAACGGGTATGGCTACACCTTC CASSPNGYGYTF
once TRBD1 TRBJ2-7 TRBV2 TGTGCCAGCAGAAGACAGGGGGCCGAGCAGTACTTC CASRRQGAEQYF
- TRBD2 TRBJ2-5 TRBV5-1 TGCGCCAGCGAGCCGGGGGGGGCGCAAGAGACCCAGTACTTC CASEPGGAQETQYF
- - TRBJ2-4 TRBV7-2 TGTGCCAGCAGCTTAGACAGTTTTGAAAACATTCAGTACTTC CASSLDSFENIQYF